Each of the 3 T cell receptor beta chains below was sequenced from the same sample in a study of blood T cells in healthy people across ages. Using a J-beta primer mix together with a sample-barcoded 5' primer, a second PCR was run for about 7 to 12 cycles. In TCRdb, the 5' RACE reads were re-called with MiXCR into one record per CDR3 protein. The table lists fewer than 800,000 distinct CDR3 sequences, around a quarter of them singletons. This same sample was also part of a study on T cells of mothers and their children.

The source material was blood. Source of these receptors: a boy under 18 in good health.

In this sample, this clonotype turned up a few times. The chain links TRBV7-9 to TRBJ2-5, with TRBD1 as a possible D gene (6 bases). The J call is uncertain, as TRBJ2-7 better fits the DNA end. CDR3 length equals 15 residues. Germline values: CDR1 SEHNR, CDR2 FQNEAQ (reference sequence). CDR3 DNA sequence: TGTGCCAGCAGCTTGAGCATGGGGGCTAACTACGAGCAGTACTTC. Its protein is CASSLSMGANYEQYF.

The V gene is TRBV9, the J gene TRBJ2-7, with D maybe TRBD2 (6 bases). Germline V gene lookup returns CDR1 SGDLS and CDR2 YYNGEE. The CDR3 length is 14 residues. The germline V and J ends were trimmed by 4 bases and 4 bases, with 15 bases remaining between them. The CDR3: CASSPRGTVYEQYF. The CDR3 DNA follows: TGTGCCAGCAGCCCCCGGGGGACGGTATACGAGCAGTACTTC.

The chain employs TRBV20-1 and TRBJ2-7; 9 positions match TRBD2. The CDR3 runs 14 residues. The trim removed 0 bases at V and 3 bases at J, leaving 3 bases unmatched. Germline assignment: CDR1 DFQATT and CDR2 SNEGSKA (reference sequence). CDR3 DNA: TGCAGTGCTAGAGATTTTAGCGGGAGCTACGAGCAGTACTTC. Protein product: CSARDFSGSYEQYF.